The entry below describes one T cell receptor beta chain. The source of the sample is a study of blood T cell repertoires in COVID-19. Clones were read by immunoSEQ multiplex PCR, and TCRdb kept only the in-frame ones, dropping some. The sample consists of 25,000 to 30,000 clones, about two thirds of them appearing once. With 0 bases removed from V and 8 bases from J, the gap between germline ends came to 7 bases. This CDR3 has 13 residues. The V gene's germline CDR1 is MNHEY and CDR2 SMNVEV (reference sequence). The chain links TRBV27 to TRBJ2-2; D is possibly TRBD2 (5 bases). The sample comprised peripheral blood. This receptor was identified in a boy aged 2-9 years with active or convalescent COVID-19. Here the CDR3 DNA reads TGTGCCAGCAGTTTATCGAGGGTAGGGGAGCTGTTTTTT. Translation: CASSLSRVGELFF.